A single sample is the source of the 6 T cell receptor beta chains below, sequenced in a study of technical replicates of blood from a handful of donors. Assay used: immunoSEQ multiplex PCR; TCRdb lists only in-frame clones, some missing. Among approximately 29,000 clones, roughly nine tenths were seen once, and the ten largest hold under 5%. Material for sequencing was PBMCs. The receptors were gathered from a human donor in good health. Some clones in this sample may be carry-over from other donors' samples.

V usage is TRBV5-6 and J usage is TRBJ1-6; 8 nucleotides agree with TRBD1. CDR1 is SGHDT, CDR2 YYEEEE, per germline. V lost 4 bases, J lost 10 bases, and 10 bases stayed unmatched. The CDR3 loop spans 15 amino acids. CDR3 in amino acids: CASSLKDRARSPLHF. In DNA, the CDR3 is TGTGCCAGCAGCCTAAAGGACAGGGCCCGGTCACCCCTCCACTTT.

J is TRBJ1-1 and V is TRBV5-8, with D hard to call. The CDR3 extends over 14 amino acids. Germline values: CDR1 SGHTS, CDR2 YDEGEE. Trimming took off 9 bases at V and 1 base at J, with 16 bases between the two ends. The CDR3 loop is CATGRDLANTEAFF. CDR3 bases: TGTGCCACAGGACGGGATTTGGCGAACACTGAAGCTTTCTTT.

The chain recombines TRBV4-2 with TRBJ1-2, with TRBD1 matching 8 bases. V shed 3 bases, J shed 5 bases, and the junction held 14 bases outside the gene matches. This CDR3 has 17 amino acids. CDR1 and CDR2 from the germline V gene are LGHNA and YNFKEQ. The CDR3: CASSHLPGQALVYGYTF. CDR3 sequence (DNA): TGTGCCAGCAGCCACCTTCCGGGACAGGCCTTGGTTTATGGCTACACCTTC.

This clone was detected only once. The genes are TRBV5-1 and TRBJ1-1; D might be TRBD1 (6 bases). Per germline, CDR1 SGHRS and CDR2 YFSETQ. V shed 2 bases and J shed 6 bases, with 8 bases lying between them. This CDR3 contains 12 residues. CDR3 nucleotides: TGCGCCAGCAGCTTAACAGGGTCTGAAGCTTTCTTT. Protein sequence: CASSLTGSEAFF.

The chain is built from TRBV7-9 and TRBJ2-7, with 12 bases lining up with TRBD2. Per the germline V gene, CDR1 is SEHNR and CDR2 is FQNEAQ (reference sequence). After removal of 7 bases from V and 2 bases from J, the junction contained 9 bases not matched to a gene. The CDR3 sequence is 16 residues long. The CDR3: CASTYPLAGGPYEQYF. DNA of the CDR3: TGTGCCAGCACCTACCCACTAGCGGGAGGCCCCTACGAGCAGTACTTC.

The chain employs TRBV2 and TRBJ1-5, with D uncertain. The V and J ends lost 6 bases and 2 bases respectively, with 11 bases between them. CDR1 and CDR2 from the germline V gene are SNHLY and FYNNEI. The CDR3 has 14 amino acids. CDR3 DNA sequence: TGTGCCAGCAGCCGGGAGGGCGGCAATCAGCCCCAGCATTTT. This codes for CASSREGGNQPQHF.